These 22 T cell receptor beta chains were sequenced from one sample in a study of T cells after yellow fever vaccination. MiXCR, run by TCRdb on the 5' RACE reads, gives a single entry per CDR3 protein. The top ten hold 24% of the sample, which has around 53,000 distinct CDR3 sequences, approximately 6.6% seen once. Sequenced material: CD8+ T cells not binding an NS4B(214-222) dextramer, sorted from PBMCs, taken roughly 47 days after the first yellow fever vaccination. These receptors were obtained from a man aged 18 to 30 who received the YFV17D yellow fever vaccine.

There are a few counts of this clonotype. The genes are TRBV6-2 or TRBV6-3 and TRBJ2-7; tentatively, D is TRBD2 (6 bases). Trimming removed 2 bases at V and 2 bases at J, with 13 bases between. The germline gives CDR1 MNHEY, CDR2 SVGEGT. The CDR3 is 15 residues long. This CDR3 reads CASSYGAGGTYEQYV. The CDR3 DNA follows: TGTGCCAGCAGTTACGGGGCAGGAGGGACCTACGAGCAGTACGTC.

V is TRBV13 and J is TRBJ2-7, with no clear D. V lost 6 bases and J lost 6, with 9 bases in between. The length of the CDR3 is 11 residues. In germline, CDR1 is PRHDT, CDR2 FYEKMQ (reference sequence). CDR3 protein: CASSLDGEQYF. Here the CDR3 DNA reads TGTGCCAGCAGTCTGGACGGCGAGCAGTACTTC. Variable domain in full (rest from reference TRBV13 and TRBJ2-7): AAGVIQSPRHLIKEKRETATLKCYPIPRHDTVYWYQQGPGQDPQFLISFYEKMQSDKGSIPDRFSAQQFSDYHSELNMSSLELGDSALYFCASSLDGEQYFGPGTRLTVT.

The V call is TRBV9, the J call TRBJ2-3; TRBD2 is a possible D gene (5 bases). This CDR3 is 18 amino acids long. Germline V gene data show CDR1 as SGDLS and CDR2 as YYNGEE. V was cut by 4 bases and J by 6 bases, with 27 bases left in between. The CDR3 nucleotides are TGTGCCAGCAGCACTAACCCAACAAATCCAGAGAGGGCCGATACGCAGTATTTT. The encoded protein is CASSTNPTNPERADTQYF.

There are many counts of this clonotype. This rearrangement joins TRBV20-1 to TRBJ2-2; D not certain. The CDR3 sequence is 11 residues long. Per the germline V gene, CDR1 is DFQATT and CDR2 is SNEGSKA (reference sequence). The CDR3 reads CSGQFTGELFF. The DNA for the CDR3 is TGCAGCGGGCAATTCACCGGGGAGCTGTTTTTT.

This clonotype came up many times. The chain is built from TRBV4-1 and TRBJ2-1; 7 bases map to TRBD2. V gave up 4 bases and J gave up 4 bases; unmatched junction bases: 10. CDR3 size: 16 residues. From germline, CDR1 is MGHRA and CDR2 YSYEKL. The CDR3 loop reads CASSPAPGLQYNEQFF. DNA for the CDR3: TGCGCCAGCAGCCCAGCACCGGGACTACAATACAATGAGCAGTTCTTC.

This clonotype came up many times. This rearrangement joins TRBV20-1 to TRBJ1-3, with D possibly matching TRBD1 (6 bases). CDR1 and CDR2 (germline): DFQATT, SNEGSKA (reference sequence). The CDR3 is 16 amino acids. The ends were cut back, 0 bases at V and 4 bases at J, with 16 bases in the middle. CDR3 sequence: CSAREVDSGEGNTIYF. The CDR3 DNA reads TGCAGTGCTAGAGAAGTGGACTCAGGGGAAGGAAACACCATATATTTT.

This chain joins TRBV14 and TRBJ1-1; TRBD1 is a possible D gene (5 bases). The CDR3 runs to 14 residues. The V end lost 1 base, the J end lost 2 bases, and 8 bases lay between the germline ends. Germline V lookup: CDR1 SGHDN, CDR2 FVKESK. CDR3 sequence reads: CASSQVGGNTEAFF. CDR3 nucleotides: TGTGCCAGCAGCCAAGTCGGGGGAAACACTGAAGCTTTCTTT.

This clonotype was seen a handful of times. The V and J genes are TRBV3-1 and TRBJ2-3, with D maybe TRBD2 (7 bases). There are 15 residues in the CDR3. V lost 4 bases, J lost 0 bases, and 11 bases lay in between. Germline assignment: CDR1 LGHDT and CDR2 YNNKEL (reference sequence). The CDR3: CASSRAGASTDTQYF. The CDR3 DNA reads TGTGCCAGCAGCCGGGCGGGGGCGAGCACAGATACGCAGTATTTT.

The table lists this clonotype with a few counts. The chain carries TRBV7-2 and TRBJ2-1; the match to TRBD2 covers 10 bases. Germline values: CDR1 SGHTA, CDR2 FQGNSA. J was trimmed by 8 bases and V by 1 base; bases with no gene match: 5. The CDR3 covers 15 residues. DNA of the CDR3: TGTGCCAGCAGCTTAGGGGTAGCGGGGGGTGATGAGCAGTTCTTC. This sequence encodes CASSLGVAGGDEQFF.

This clonotype was detected a few times. The chain combines TRBV15 with TRBJ1-2; D may be TRBD1 (5 bases). Trimming removed 3 bases from V and 8 bases from J, with 10 bases in between. The CDR3 contains 12 residues. Germline-derived CDR1 and CDR2 are LNHNV and YYDKDF (reference sequence). CDR3 loop: CATSSRTGGYTF. CDR3 nucleotide sequence: TGTGCCACCAGCAGTCGCACAGGAGGCTACACCTTC.

This clonotype was counted between two and nine times. This rearrangement joins TRBV5-6 to TRBJ1-6; TRBD1 matches at 10 bases. Germline lookup yields CDR1 SGHDT and CDR2 YYEEEE. J was trimmed by 7 bases and V by 5 bases; bases with no gene match: 3. This CDR3 comprises 14 residues. The CDR3 here is CASSWDRGNSPLHF. The CDR3 bases are TGTGCCAGCAGTTGGGACAGGGGAAATTCACCCCTCCACTTT.

This clonotype was detected only a few times. This rearrangement joins TRBV5-1 to TRBJ2-7, with 8 nucleotides matching TRBD2. V lost 0 bases, J lost 4 bases, and 15 bases stayed unmatched. CDR3 size: 18 residues. The V gene's germline CDR1 is SGHRS and CDR2 YFSETQ. CDR3 in DNA: TGCGCCAGCAGCTTGGGGGCCGTGTTGGCGGGGGGACCTTACGAGCAGTACGTC. Amino acid sequence: CASSLGAVLAGGPYEQYV.

The V gene is TRBV7-2, the J gene TRBJ1-1; a possible D gene is TRBD1 (5 bases). This CDR3 spans 14 amino acids. Germline V gene lookup returns CDR1 SGHTA and CDR2 FQGNSA. V lost 3 bases and J 6 bases, leaving 14 bases between the germline ends. The DNA of the CDR3 is TGTGCCAGCAGCTTGTGGGGACGGGGGGCTGAAGCTTTCTTT. Amino acid sequence: CASSLWGRGAEAFF.

In this sample, this clonotype turned up many times. This sequence joins TRBV20-1 and TRBJ1-1, with a weak D call TRBD1 (6 bases). The V end lost 0 bases, the J end lost 3 bases, and 11 bases lay between the germline ends. Germline assignment: CDR1 DFQATT and CDR2 SNEGSKA (reference sequence). The CDR3 loop spans 14 amino acids. The CDR3 sequence: CSARDGDTYTEAFF. The CDR3 DNA reads as TGCAGTGCTAGAGATGGGGACACATACACTGAAGCTTTCTTT.

This clonotype was found many times. The V gene is TRBV4-3, the J gene TRBJ1-2; D gene uncertain. The germline CDR1 and CDR2 sequences are LGHNA and YSLEER. Trimming cost V 0 bases and J 1 base, with 9 bases left between them. There are 15 residues in the CDR3. CDR3 DNA sequence: TGCGCCAGCAGCCAAGAGTCGCTGGGTAACTATGGCTACACCTTC. Amino acids: CASSQESLGNYGYTF.

There are a few counts of this clonotype. The chain recombines TRBV5-7 with TRBJ1-2, with no clear D. TRBV5-7 is classed as an ORF, of uncertain function. The CDR3 loop spans 15 amino acids. The ends were cut back, 4 bases at V and 7 bases at J, with 20 bases in the middle. The CDR3 DNA follows: TGTGCCAGCAGCATCGACACAGCCTCCTTAGGTGGCTACACCTTC. Translated, it gives CASSIDTASLGGYTF.

This clonotype was seen ten or more times. The rearrangement joins TRBV4-1 to TRBJ2-5; maybe TRBD1 (6 bases). This CDR3 contains 15 residues. With 4 bases removed from V and 0 bases from J, the gap between germline ends came to 12 bases. CDR1 is MGHRA and CDR2 is YSYEKL in the germline V gene. The CDR3, as DNA: TGCGCCAGCAGCCCCCTACAGGGATACCAAGAGACCCAGTACTTC. It encodes CASSPLQGYQETQYF.

The chain joins TRBV4-2 to TRBJ1-4, with TRBD1 identical over 11 bases. CDR1 is LGHNA and CDR2 is YNFKEQ in the germline V gene. The CDR3 is 16 residues long. With V trimmed by 0 bases and J by 7 bases, 4 bases remained unmatched. Here the CDR3 reads CASSQDRDRGSEKLFF. CDR3 bases: TGTGCCAGCAGCCAAGATCGGGACAGGGGGAGTGAAAAACTGTTTTTT.

V is TRBV5-1 and J is TRBJ1-1; D may be TRBD1 (5 bases). V lost 0 bases, J lost 11 bases, and 17 bases lay in between. Germline-derived CDR1 and CDR2 are SGHRS and YFSETQ. The CDR3 is made up of 14 amino acids. The chain's CDR3 is CASSLALQNRPAFF. CDR3 sequence (DNA): TGCGCCAGCAGCTTGGCCCTCCAAAACAGGCCCGCTTTCTTT.

The chain links TRBV27 to TRBJ1-5; TRBD1 matches 10 bases. The V gene's germline CDR1 is MNHEY and CDR2 SMNVEV (reference sequence). This CDR3 comprises 21 residues. V shed 1 base, J shed 0 bases, and the junction held 15 bases outside the gene matches. CDR3 in amino acids: CASSLYEPSGTGAGSNQPQHF. DNA of the CDR3: TGTGCCAGCAGTTTATACGAGCCTTCTGGGACAGGGGCCGGTAGCAATCAGCCCCAGCATTTT.

A few counts support this clonotype. The chain carries TRBV9 and TRBJ2-3; 7 nucleotides agree with TRBD2. The CDR3 is 14 residues long. V was pared by 1 base and J by 2 bases, with 1 base of the junction left unmatched. Per germline, CDR1 SGDLS and CDR2 YYNGEE. Here the CDR3 reads CASSVSGATDTQYF. The CDR3 coding sequence is TGTGCCAGCAGCGTAAGCGGGGCCACAGATACGCAGTATTTT.

This clonotype was seen only a few times. The chain uses TRBV4-3 and TRBJ2-4, with a possible D match to TRBD2 (6 bases). CDR1 and CDR2 from the germline V gene are LGHNA and YSLEER. This CDR3 contains 17 residues. V was pared by 0 bases and J by 0 bases, with 12 bases between. The CDR3 protein is CASSQETGLLAKNIQYF. CDR3 DNA sequence: TGCGCCAGCAGCCAAGAAACGGGACTTCTAGCCAAAAACATTCAGTACTTC.